These T cell receptor beta chains were read from a single sample in a study of cytomegalovirus exposure and HLA in healthy donors. Clones were read by immunoSEQ multiplex PCR, and TCRdb kept only the in-frame ones, dropping some. The sample yields about 100,000 clones, 60% to 75% seen once. Sequenced: PBMCs. Every receptor here comes from a middle-aged woman in good health and CMV-seronegative. CDR3s leave out the opening cysteine and the closing phenylalanine or tryptophan. The D gene is left open where the match is weak.

V	J	D	CDR3
TRBV28	TRBJ1-1	NA	ASSSWEVGFTEAF
TRBV7-9	TRBJ2-3	NA	ASRYTDTQY
TRBV7-9	TRBJ1-1	TRBD1	ASSSWGQRNTEAF
TRBV5-6	TRBJ2-7	TRBD1	ASSGTAYEQY
TRBV11-2	TRBJ2-1	NA	ASRSFGKSYNEQF
TRBV29-1	TRBJ1-2	NA	SVVSREGYGYT
TRBV9	TRBJ1-3	TRBD1	ASSVASTIGQGANTIY
TRBV7-9	TRBJ2-2	TRBD1	SSSIKQGAGELF
TRBV6-5	TRBJ2-1	NA	ASSSTGDGYNEQF
TRBV6-1	TRBJ2-1	NA	ASSEAGRYEQF
TRBV15	TRBJ2-7	TRBD1	ATSRDRGSYEQY
TRBV7-9	TRBJ2-7	TRBD1	SSSLVQGRGEEQY
TRBV7-6	TRBJ2-2	NA	ASSPQRSATGELF
TRBV7-9	TRBJ2-4	NA	ASSFPQGGKNIQY
TRBV7-9	TRBJ2-2	NA	SSSPFSTGELF
TRBV6-5	TRBJ2-2	NA	ASILDGELF
TRBV6-1	TRBJ2-7	NA	ASSTAGQFYEQY
TRBV5-1	TRBJ1-1	NA	ASSLEASLRAF
TRBV18	TRBJ1-1	NA	ASSPPEGLGSEAF
TRBV7-2	TRBJ2-7	TRBD1	ASSTNRGSSYEQY
TRBV6-5	TRBJ2-5	TRBD2	ASSYSSGGLGETQY
TRBV7-9	TRBJ2-7	NA	ASSSATEISYEQY
TRBV10-3	TRBJ2-4	TRBD1	AISEQGALAKNIQY
TRBV18	TRBJ2-7	TRBD2	ASSPAGGIYYEQY
TRBV12-5	TRBJ2-7	NA	ASGLVQQFEQY
TRBV4-2	TRBJ2-3	TRBD1	ASSLRDRGQTDTQY
TRBV30	TRBJ2-7	TRBD1	AWSGQGMREQY
TRBV6-6	TRBJ2-1	NA	ASSRRHGNHEQF
TRBV30	TRBJ2-7	TRBD2	AWSVSGTSYEQY
TRBV28	TRBJ2-7	TRBD1	ASSHMTGVHEQY
TRBV30	TRBJ2-1	NA	AWSAGGIQGRPYNEQF
TRBV7-9	NA	NA	ASSPYWGGVDYEQY
TRBV5-1	TRBJ2-7	TRBD2	ASSLGWASGTSSYEQY
TRBV5-4	TRBJ1-2	NA	ASSLQGAQIGGYT
TRBV19	TRBJ1-3	TRBD1	ASRTGDSGNTIY
TRBV7-3	TRBJ2-1	TRBD2	ASSLLVSGMHSYNEQF